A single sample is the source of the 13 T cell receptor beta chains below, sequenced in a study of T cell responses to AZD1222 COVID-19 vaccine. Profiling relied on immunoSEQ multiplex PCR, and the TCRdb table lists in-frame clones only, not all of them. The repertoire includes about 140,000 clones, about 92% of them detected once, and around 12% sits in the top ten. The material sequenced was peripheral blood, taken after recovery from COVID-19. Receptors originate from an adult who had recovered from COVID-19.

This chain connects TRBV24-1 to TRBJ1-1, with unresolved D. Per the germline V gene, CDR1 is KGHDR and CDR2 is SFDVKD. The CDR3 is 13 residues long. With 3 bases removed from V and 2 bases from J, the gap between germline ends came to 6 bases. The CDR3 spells CATSDGSNTEAFF. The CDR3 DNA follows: TGTGCCACCAGTGATGGCAGCAACACTGAAGCTTTCTTT.

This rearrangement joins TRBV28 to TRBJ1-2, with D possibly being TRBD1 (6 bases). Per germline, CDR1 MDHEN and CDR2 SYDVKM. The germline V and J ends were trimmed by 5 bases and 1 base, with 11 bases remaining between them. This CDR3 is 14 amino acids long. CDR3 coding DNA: TGTGCCAGCAGTCCGGGGACAAGTAACTATGGCTACACCTTC. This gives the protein CASSPGTSNYGYTF.

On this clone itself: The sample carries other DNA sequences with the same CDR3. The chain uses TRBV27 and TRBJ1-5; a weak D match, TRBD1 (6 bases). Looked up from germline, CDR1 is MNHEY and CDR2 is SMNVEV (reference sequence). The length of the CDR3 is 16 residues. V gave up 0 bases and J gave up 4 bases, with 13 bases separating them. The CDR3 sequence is CASSLSRQGPNQPQHF. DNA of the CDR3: TGTGCCAGCAGTTTATCGAGGCAGGGGCCGAATCAGCCCCAGCATTTT.

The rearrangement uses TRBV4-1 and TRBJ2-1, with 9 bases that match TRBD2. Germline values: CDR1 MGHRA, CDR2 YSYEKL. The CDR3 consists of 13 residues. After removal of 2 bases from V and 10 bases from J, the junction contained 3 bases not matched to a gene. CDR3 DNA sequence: TGCGCCAGCAGCCAACTAGCGGGAAGGGAGCAGTTCTTC. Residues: CASSQLAGREQFF.

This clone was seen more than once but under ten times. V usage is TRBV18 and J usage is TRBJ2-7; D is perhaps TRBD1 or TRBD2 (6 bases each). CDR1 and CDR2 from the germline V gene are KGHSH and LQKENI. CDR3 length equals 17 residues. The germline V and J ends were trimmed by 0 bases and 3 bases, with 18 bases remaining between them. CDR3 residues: CASSPPGGGTRNYEQYF. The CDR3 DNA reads TGTGCCAGCTCACCACCGGGAGGTGGGACACGTAACTACGAGCAGTACTTC.

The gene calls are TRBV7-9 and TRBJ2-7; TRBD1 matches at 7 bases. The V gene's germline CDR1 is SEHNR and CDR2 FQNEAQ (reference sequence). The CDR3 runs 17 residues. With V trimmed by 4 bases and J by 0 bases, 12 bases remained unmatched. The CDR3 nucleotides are TGTGCCAGCAGCTCCGAGGGGGCAGGATCGGCCTCCTACGAGCAGTACTTC. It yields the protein CASSSEGAGSASYEQYF. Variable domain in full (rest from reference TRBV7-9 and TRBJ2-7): DTGVSQNPRHKITKRGQNVTFRCDPISEHNRLYWYRQTLGQGPEFLTYFQNEAQLEKSRLLSDRFSAERPKGSFSTLEIQRTEQGDSAMYLCASSSEGAGSASYEQYFGPGTRLTVT.

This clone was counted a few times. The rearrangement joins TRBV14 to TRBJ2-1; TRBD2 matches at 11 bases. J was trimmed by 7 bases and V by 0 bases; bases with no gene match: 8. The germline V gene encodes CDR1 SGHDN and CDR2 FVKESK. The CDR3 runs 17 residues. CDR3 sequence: CASSQELLAGARNEQFF. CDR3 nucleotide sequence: TGTGCCAGCAGCCAAGAGCTACTAGCGGGAGCTCGTAATGAGCAGTTCTTC.

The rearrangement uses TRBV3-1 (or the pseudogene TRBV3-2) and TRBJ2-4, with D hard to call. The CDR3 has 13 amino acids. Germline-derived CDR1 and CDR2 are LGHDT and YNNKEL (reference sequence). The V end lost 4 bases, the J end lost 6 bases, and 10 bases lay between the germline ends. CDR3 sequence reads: CASSLRAINIQYF. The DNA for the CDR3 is TGTGCCAGCAGCCTCCGGGCTATAAACATTCAGTACTTC.

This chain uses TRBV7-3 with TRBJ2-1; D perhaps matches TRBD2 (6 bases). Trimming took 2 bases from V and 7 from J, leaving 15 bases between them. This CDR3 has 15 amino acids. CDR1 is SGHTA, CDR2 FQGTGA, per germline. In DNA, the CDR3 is TGTGCCAGCAGCTTATGGGTAGCGAGCGGGAATGAGCAGTTCTTC. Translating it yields CASSLWVASGNEQFF.

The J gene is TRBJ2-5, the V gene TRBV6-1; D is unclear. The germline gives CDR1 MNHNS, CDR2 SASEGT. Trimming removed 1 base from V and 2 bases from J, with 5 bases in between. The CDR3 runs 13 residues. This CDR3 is CASSEVVQETQYF. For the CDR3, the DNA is TGTGCCAGCAGTGAAGTAGTTCAAGAGACCCAGTACTTC.

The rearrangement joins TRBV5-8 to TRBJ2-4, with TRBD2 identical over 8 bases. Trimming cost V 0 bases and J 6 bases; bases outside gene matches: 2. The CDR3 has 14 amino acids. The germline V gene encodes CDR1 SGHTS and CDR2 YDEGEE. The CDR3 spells CASSLVAGRNIQYF. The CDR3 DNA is TGTGCCAGCAGCTTGGTAGCGGGAAGAAACATTCAGTACTTC.

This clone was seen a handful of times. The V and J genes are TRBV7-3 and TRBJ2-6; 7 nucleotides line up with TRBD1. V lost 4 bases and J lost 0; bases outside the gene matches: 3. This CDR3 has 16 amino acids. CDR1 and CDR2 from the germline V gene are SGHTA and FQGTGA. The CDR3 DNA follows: TGTGCCAGCAGCTCAGGGGGAACCTCTGGGGCCAACGTCCTGACTTTC. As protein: CASSSGGTSGANVLTF. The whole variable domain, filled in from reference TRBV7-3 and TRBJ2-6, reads GAGVSQTPSNKVTEKGKYVELRCDPISGHTALYWYRQSLGQGPEFLIYFQGTGAADDSGLPNDRFFAVRPEGSVSTLKIQRTERGDSAVYLCASSSGGTSGANVLTFGAGSRLTVL.

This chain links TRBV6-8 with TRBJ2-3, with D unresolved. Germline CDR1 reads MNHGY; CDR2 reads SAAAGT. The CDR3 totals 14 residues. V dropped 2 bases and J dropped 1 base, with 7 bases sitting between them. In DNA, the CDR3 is TGTGCCAGCAGTTACGTGCTGGGCACAGATACGCAGTATTTT. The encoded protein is CASSYVLGTDTQYF.